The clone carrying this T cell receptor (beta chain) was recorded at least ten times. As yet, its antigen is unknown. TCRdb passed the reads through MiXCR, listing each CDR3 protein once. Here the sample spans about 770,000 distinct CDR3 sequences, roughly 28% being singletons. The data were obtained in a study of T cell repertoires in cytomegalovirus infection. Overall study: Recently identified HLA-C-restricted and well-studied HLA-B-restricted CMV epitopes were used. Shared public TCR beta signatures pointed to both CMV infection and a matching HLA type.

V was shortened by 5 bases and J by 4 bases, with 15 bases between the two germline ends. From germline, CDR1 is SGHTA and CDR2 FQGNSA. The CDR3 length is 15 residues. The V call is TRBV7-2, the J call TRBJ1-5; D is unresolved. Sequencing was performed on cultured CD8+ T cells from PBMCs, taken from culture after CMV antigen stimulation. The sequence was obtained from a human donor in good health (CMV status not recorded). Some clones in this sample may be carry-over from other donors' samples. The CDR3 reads CASSPVRELNQPQHF. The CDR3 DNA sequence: TGTGCCAGCAGCCCCGTGAGGGAGTTAAATCAGCCCCAGCATTTT.